This TCR beta chain was observed in a study of neurological immune-mediated disorders. The CDR3 totals 13 residues. Germline V CDR1 and CDR2: SGHVS, FQNEAQ. J gave up 6 bases and V 3 bases, and 4 bases lay outside the gene matches. With 10-nucleotide random UMIs included, cDNA was synthesized by 5'RACE. Each CDR3 protein is one row after TCRdb ran MiXCR on the 5' RACE reads. Here the sample spans about 59,000 distinct CDR3 sequences, over 3.5% being singletons. Unsorted libraries came from 2 million PBMCs stored at -80 °C. Broader study findings: No clinical or MRI feature was associated with the multiple sclerosis repertoire cluster.

As concerns this clonotype: Its antigen is as yet unknown.

The material sequenced was PBMCs. The gene calls are TRBV7-8 and TRBJ1-1; 7 bases fit TRBD1. This TCR came from a woman aged 45-59 years with multiple sclerosis. The CDR3 DNA follows: TGTGCCAGCAGCTTTTTCAGGGGGGCTGAAGCTTTCTTT. Translation: CASSFFRGAEAFF.